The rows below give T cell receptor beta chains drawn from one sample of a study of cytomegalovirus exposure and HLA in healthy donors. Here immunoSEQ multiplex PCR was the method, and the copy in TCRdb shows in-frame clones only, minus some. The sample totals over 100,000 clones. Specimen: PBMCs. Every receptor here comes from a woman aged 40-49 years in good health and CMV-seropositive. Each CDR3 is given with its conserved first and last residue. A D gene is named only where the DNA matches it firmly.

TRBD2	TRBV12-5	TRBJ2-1	CASGWGLARVDEQFF	TGTGCTAGTGGTTGGGGACTAGCGCGAGTCGATGAGCAGTTCTTC
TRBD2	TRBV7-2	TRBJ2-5	CASSPRSGRGHQYF	TGTGCCAGCAGCCCACGAAGCGGGAGAGGTCACCAGTACTTC
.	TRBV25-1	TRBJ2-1	CASSEGHEQFF	TGTGCCAGCAGTGAAGGGCATGAGCAGTTCTTC
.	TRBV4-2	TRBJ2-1	CASSQGTRTRGEQFF	TGTGCCAGCAGCCAAGGGACCCGGACCCGGGGTGAGCAGTTCTTC
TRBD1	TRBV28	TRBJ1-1	CASSSQGGNTEAFF	TGTGCCAGCAGTTCCCAGGGGGGGAACACTGAAGCTTTCTTT
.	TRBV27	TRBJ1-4	CASSFLADEKLFF	TGTGCCAGCAGTTTTCTGGCAGATGAAAAACTGTTTTTT
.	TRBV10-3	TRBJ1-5	CAISERGDSNQPQHF	TGTGCCATCAGTGAGCGGGGGGATAGCAATCAGCCCCAGCATTTT
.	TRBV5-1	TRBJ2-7	CASSGSGGAYEQYF	TGCGCCAGCAGCGGGTCGGGCGGGGCCTACGAGCAGTACTTC
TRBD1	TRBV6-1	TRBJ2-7	CASRSDRGGEQYF	TGTGCCAGCAGAAGCGACAGGGGGGGCGAGCAGTACTTC
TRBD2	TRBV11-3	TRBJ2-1	CASSYGTSGTYNEQFF	TGTGCCAGCAGCTACGGGACTAGCGGGACCTACAATGAGCAGTTCTTC
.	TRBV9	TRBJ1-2	CASSGTGSGGYGYTF	TGTGCCAGCAGCGGAACCGGGTCGGGAGGGTATGGCTACACCTTC
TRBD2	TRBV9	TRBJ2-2	CASSVGGGPGELFF	TGTGCCAGCAGCGTAGGGGGGGGTCCCGGGGAGCTGTTTTTT
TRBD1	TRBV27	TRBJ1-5	CASSLSGQPNQPQHF	TGTGCCAGCAGTTTATCGGGACAGCCCAATCAGCCCCAGCATTTT
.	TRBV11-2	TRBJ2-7	CASSLVRNEQYF	TGTGCCAGCAGCTTAGTGAGGAACGAGCAGTACTTC
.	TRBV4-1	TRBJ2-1	CASSQGYRETYNEQFF	TGCGCCAGCAGCCAAGGTTACCGGGAGACCTACAATGAGCAGTTCTTC
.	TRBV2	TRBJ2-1	CASRSTEKYNEQFF	TGTGCCAGCAGGAGTACGGAGAAATACAATGAGCAGTTCTTC